This TCR beta chain was sequenced during a study of blood T cell repertoires in COVID-19. Study overall: The United States, Italy and Spain were the sources of the acute and convalescent COVID-19 samples. T cells, B-cell-depleted T cells, or PBMCs supplied cDNA or gDNA.

In the original analysis: How many nucleated cells were present was estimated from reference gene primer amplification. The repertoire was sequenced with immunoSEQ multiplex PCR; TCRdb's copy has only in-frame clones and lacks some. V and J calls and clone size are copied from that table; D and trimming were computed from the DNA. The profile covers 200,000 to 250,000 clones, with roughly 86% appearing a single time and around 7.3% taken by the ten largest. Germline loops: CDR1 KGHSH, CDR2 LQKENI. Trimming at V came to 8 bases and at J to 8 bases, leaving 15 bases not matched to a gene. The CDR3 contains 15 residues.

Sequenced: peripheral blood. The clonotype originates from a woman in her seventies with active or convalescent COVID-19. The rearrangement uses TRBV18 and TRBJ1-2; TRBD1 matches 9 bases. CDR3 in amino acids: CASAPQGTGPSGYTF. CDR3 nucleotides: TGTGCCAGCGCCCCTCAGGGGACAGGGCCCTCGGGCTACACCTTC.